The rows below give T cell receptor beta chains drawn from one sample of a study of OX40 agonist ivuxolimab in advanced cancers. TCRdb's copy holds only in-frame clones and misses some; the assay was immunoSEQ multiplex PCR. The sample has approximately 76,000 clones, around 85% seen once; the top ten hold around 5.1%. Sample: CD4+ or CD8+ T cells sorted from blood, taken in a trial of the OX40 agonist ivuxolimab. The receptor set was obtained from an adult with an advanced solid tumor such as melanoma, head and neck, liver or kidney cancer. CDR3s include the opening cysteine and the closing phenylalanine or tryptophan. The D gene is left open where the match is weak.

v_gene	d_gene	j_gene	CDR3aa	CDR3nt
TRBV14	TRBD2	TRBJ2-3	CASSQDRLLAGVTDTQYF	TGTGCCAGCAGCCAAGATCGTTTACTAGCGGGGGTGACAGATACGCAGTATTTT
TRBV4-1	.	TRBJ2-7	CASSQAGGQTYEQYF	TGCGCCAGCAGCCAAGCTGGGGGGCAAACCTACGAGCAGTACTTC
TRBV18	.	TRBJ2-7	CASSPRASTGNEQYF	TGTGCCAGCTCACCACGGGCCTCCACCGGGAACGAGCAGTACTTC
TRBV25-1	TRBD2	TRBJ2-3	CASSESLAGGLDTQYF	TGTGCCAGCAGTGAATCGTTAGCGGGGGGGCTGGATACGCAGTATTTT
TRBV27	.	TRBJ2-3	CASSLSVAHASTDTQYF	TGTGCCAGCAGTTTATCCGTCGCCCATGCTAGCACAGATACGCAGTATTTT
TRBV19	.	TRBJ1-5	CASSIEGSWGSNQPQHF	TGTGCCAGTAGTATTGAGGGTTCGTGGGGTAGCAATCAGCCCCAGCATTTT
TRBV5-1	.	TRBJ1-4	CASSLGHGTTNEKLFF	TGCGCCAGCAGCTTGGGTCATGGAACAACTAATGAAAAACTGTTTTTT
TRBV29-1	.	TRBJ2-1	CSVEGQVDYKGDEQFF	TGCAGCGTTGAAGGGCAGGTTGACTACAAGGGGGATGAGCAGTTCTTC
TRBV27	TRBD2	TRBJ2-2	CASSLGRGTNTGELFF	TGTGCCAGCAGTTTGGGGCGGGGGACCAACACCGGGGAGCTGTTTTTT
TRBV19	.	TRBJ1-2	CASTIGGRTNYGYTF	TGTGCCAGTACCATAGGGGGGAGAACTAACTATGGCTACACCTTC
TRBV6-6	TRBD2	TRBJ2-1	CASSRAGAYNEQFF	TGTGCCAGCAGCCGAGCGGGGGCCTACAATGAGCAGTTCTTC
TRBV4-3	TRBD2	TRBJ2-7	CAVASGILTYEQYF	TGCGCCGTTGCTAGCGGGATCCTCACCTACGAGCAGTACTTC
TRBV28	TRBD1	TRBJ1-1	CASSPPTGWGVHTEAFF	TGTGCCAGCAGTCCGCCGACAGGGTGGGGGGTTCACACTGAAGCTTTCTTT